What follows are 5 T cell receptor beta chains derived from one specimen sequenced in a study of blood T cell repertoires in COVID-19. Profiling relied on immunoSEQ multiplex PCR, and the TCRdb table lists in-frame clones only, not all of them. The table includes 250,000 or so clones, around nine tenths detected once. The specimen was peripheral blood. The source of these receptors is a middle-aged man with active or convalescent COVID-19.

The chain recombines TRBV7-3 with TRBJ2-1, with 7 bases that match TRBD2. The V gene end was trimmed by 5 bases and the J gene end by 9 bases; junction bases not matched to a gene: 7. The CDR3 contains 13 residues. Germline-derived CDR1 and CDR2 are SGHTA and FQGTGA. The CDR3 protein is CASSLTSVGEQFF. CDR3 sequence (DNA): TGTGCCAGCAGCCTCACTAGCGTTGGTGAGCAGTTCTTC.

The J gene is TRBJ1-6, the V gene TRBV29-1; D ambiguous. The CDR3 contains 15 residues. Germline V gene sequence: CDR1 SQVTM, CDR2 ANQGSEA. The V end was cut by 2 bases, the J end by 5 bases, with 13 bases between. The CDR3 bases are TGCAGCGTTGAACCTGTCTTGTCGGATAATTCACCCCTCCACTTT. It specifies CSVEPVLSDNSPLHF.

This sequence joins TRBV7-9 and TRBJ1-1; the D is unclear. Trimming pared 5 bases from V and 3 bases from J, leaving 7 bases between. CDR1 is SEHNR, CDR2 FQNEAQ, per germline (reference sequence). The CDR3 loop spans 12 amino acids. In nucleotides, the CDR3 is TGTGCCAGCAGCCTGGAGGACACTGAAGCTTTCTTT. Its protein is CASSLEDTEAFF.

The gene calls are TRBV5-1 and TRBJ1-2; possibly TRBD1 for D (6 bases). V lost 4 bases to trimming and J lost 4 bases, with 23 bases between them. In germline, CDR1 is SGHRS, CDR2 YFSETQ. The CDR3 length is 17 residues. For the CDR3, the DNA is TGCGCCAGCAGCCAGGGATCGTCGGTGGGGGCCCTCTATGGCTACACCTTC. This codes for CASSQGSSVGALYGYTF.

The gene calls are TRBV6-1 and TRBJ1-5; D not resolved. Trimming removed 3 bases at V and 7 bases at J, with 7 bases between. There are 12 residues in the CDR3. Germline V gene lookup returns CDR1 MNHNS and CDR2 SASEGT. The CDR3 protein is CASSDSNQPQHF. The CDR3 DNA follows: TGTGCCAGCAGTGACAGTAACCAGCCCCAGCATTTT.